The entry below describes one T cell receptor beta chain. Its antigen is not identified. These data are taken from a study of T cell responses to AZD1222 COVID-19 vaccine. Germline CDR1 MDHEN, CDR2 SYDVKM. The CDR3 has 15 amino acids. J was trimmed by 10 bases and V by 7 bases; bases with no gene match: 13. The repertoire was sequenced with immunoSEQ multiplex PCR; TCRdb's copy has only in-frame clones and lacks some. Among some 140,000 clones listed, roughly 90% were seen once. Study results and caveats: Researchers report vaccine-associated CD4 TCRs spanning spike, with dominance at 160-218 and 743-854. Sampling that yielded the repertoires occurred only after the peak T cell response.

V and J are TRBV28 and TRBJ1-6, with TRBD1 matching 7 bases. Sequencing was performed on peripheral blood, taken on day 0 of AZD1222 vaccination. This receptor was taken from an adult in good health. CDR3 in amino acids: CASIPQGGGVSPLHF. In DNA form, the CDR3 reads TGTGCCAGCATCCCTCAGGGGGGTGGAGTATCACCCCTCCACTTT.